This record concerns one T cell receptor (beta chain) sequence. Its antigen is unknown. Just one base apart from a much larger clone, this may be a read error. This record belongs to a study of tumor and adjacent non-tumor tissue in lung cancer. Study-wide background: Histology: about a dozen adenocarcinoma, a couple of squamous cell carcinoma, 1 small cell lung cancer. Aged about 30 to 76 years, patients included 10 men and roughly 5 women with stage I to III disease.

Three rounds of nested PCR, following a modified ARM-PCR protocol, produced the TCRbeta library. TCRdb reprocessed the multiplex PCR reads via MiXCR and lists one record per CDR3 protein. The table lists under 45,000 distinct CDR3 sequences, 60% of them singletons. Findings and limits, study-wide: Normal lung showed higher cumulative top 100 clone frequency than tumor.

This sample's RNA came from whole unsorted tissue. More than 3 cm separated this lung sample from the edge of the tumor. The sequence derives from a man aged 45-65 years with non-small cell lung cancer. The sample taken for sequencing was distant non-tumor lung tissue.

The CDR3 sequence: CARSVGGSGNTDTQYF. The CDR3 DNA is TGTGCCAGAAGCGTAGGGGGTAGCGGGAACACAGATACGCAGTATTTT. V and J are TRBV9 and TRBJ2-3; 8 bases align to TRBD2. CDR1 is SGDLS, CDR2 YYNGEE, per germline. The CDR3 has 16 residues.